These T cell receptor beta chains were read from a single sample in a study of T cell repertoires in cytomegalovirus infection. TCRdb independently ran MiXCR on the reads; one entry per CDR3 protein. This sample yields approximately 500,000 distinct CDR3 sequences, of which more than 15% are seen a single time; more than 20% belongs to the top ten. Sequenced input: CD8+ T cells from PBMCs. The receptors were sampled from a human donor in good health (CMV status not recorded). Some clones in this sample may be carry-over from other donors' samples. Both conserved end residues are part of each CDR3. A D gene is named only where the DNA matches it firmly. A row's size may be missing; if present it is once, few, many or a size class.

v_gene	j_gene	abundance	d_gene	CDR3aa	CDR3nt
TRBV4-1	TRBJ2-5	many	-	CASSQDPSALQETQYF	TGCGCCAGCAGCCAAGATCCTAGCGCCTTACAAGAGACCCAGTACTTC
TRBV9	TRBJ1-2	few	-	CASSVGSANYGYTF	TGTGCCAGCAGCGTAGGATCGGCTAACTATGGCTACACCTTC
TRBV6-5	TRBJ2-7	many	-	CASRIAADPNEQYF	TGTGCCAGCAGGATAGCGGCTGATCCCAACGAGCAGTACTTC
TRBV28	TRBJ2-7	few	-	CASSSGTDALPYEQYF	TGTGCCAGCAGTTCCGGGACTGATGCTTTACCCTACGAGCAGTACTTC
TRBV4-2	TRBJ2-3	few	TRBD2	CASSQEAGGQLDTQYF	TGTGCCAGCAGCCAAGAGGCGGGGGGGCAGTTGGATACGCAGTATTTT
TRBV6-5	TRBJ2-5	many	TRBD1	CASSYPGQGETQYF	TGTGCCAGCAGTTACCCCGGACAGGGGGAGACCCAGTACTTC
TRBV6-5	TRBJ2-5	-	TRBD1	CASSTTTGSQETQYF	TGTGCCAGCAGTACGACGACAGGGTCCCAAGAGACCCAGTACTTC
TRBV27	TRBJ2-3	many	-	CASGRVTDTQYF	TGTGCCAGCGGACGGGTCACAGATACGCAGTATTTT
TRBV27	TRBJ2-1	-	-	CASSLWASAHPYNEQFF	TGTGCCAGCAGTTTATGGGCTAGCGCTCACCCTTACAATGAGCAGTTCTTC
TRBV7-8	TRBJ2-3	many	TRBD2	CASSLVAGGVTDTQYF	TGTGCCAGCAGCTTAGTGGCGGGGGGTGTCACAGATACGCAGTATTTT
TRBV12-3/TRBV12-4	TRBJ2-4	many	-	CASSLSRPGMDKNIQYF	TGTGCCAGCAGTTTAAGCCGGCCGGGTATGGACAAAAACATTCAGTACTTC
TRBV7-3	TRBJ2-3	many	-	CASSGDGFSTDTQYF	TGTGCCAGCAGCGGGGACGGATTTAGCACAGATACGCAGTATTTT
TRBV12-3/TRBV12-4	TRBJ1-1	few	-	CASIQSGQLGGTEAFF	TGTGCCAGCATCCAGTCAGGCCAACTTGGGGGCACTGAAGCTTTCTTT
TRBV2	TRBJ1-5	-	-	CASEGLPPGGNQPQHF	TGTGCTAGCGAGGGGCTTCCCCCGGGCGGGAATCAGCCCCAGCATTTT
TRBV27	TRBJ2-3	many	TRBD2	CASSLIGRDTQYF	TGTGCCAGCAGTTTGATCGGGAGGGATACGCAGTATTTT
TRBV19	TRBJ1-5	-	-	CASSLPGPQPQHF	TGTGCCAGTAGTCTCCCGGGACCGCAGCCCCAGCATTTT